This TCR beta chain came from a study of T cells after yellow fever vaccination. General observations from the study: By day 5 rather than day 15, the secondary response had peaked, though it was weaker. Subsequent to the booster, the majority of primary-vaccination clones reappeared (about 97% CD4, 80% to 90% CD8).

The TCR cDNA carried a universal primer site and UMIs from 5'RACE template switching. TCRdb re-called the 5' RACE reads with MiXCR, one entry per CDR3 protein. The table records about 230,000 distinct CDR3 sequences, approximately 6.8% of them present only once. Per the germline V gene, CDR1 is KGHDR and CDR2 is SFDVKD. The ends were cut back, 0 bases at V and 0 bases at J, with 14 bases in the middle. The CDR3 has 19 residues. This clonotype was counted a few times. Its target is unknown. The chain uses TRBV24-1 and TRBJ2-6; D ambiguous. The sequence was obtained from a man aged 25 to 45 who received the YFV17D yellow fever vaccine. The sample in question was CD4+ T cells sorted from PBMCs, obtained on the day of the yellow fever booster vaccination. In nucleotides, the CDR3 is TGTGCCACCAGTGATTTGGAGGTTCATCATCGCTCTGGGGCCAACGTCCTGACTTTC. It specifies CATSDLEVHHRSGANVLTF.